This TCR beta chain was observed in a study of cytomegalovirus exposure and HLA in healthy donors. Study-level points and caveats: CMV serostatus alone was available as immune exposure information.

A multiplex PCR was run with 60 Vbeta primers and 13 Jbeta primers. The assay was immunoSEQ multiplex PCR, and TCRdb's table has in-frame clones only and misses some. Seen here are under 300,000 clones, about nine tenths observed once, and the top ten hold 3% to 4%. Trimming removed 5 bases from V and 4 bases from J, with 9 bases in between. CDR1 and CDR2 (germline): MNHNS, SASEGT. The CDR3 spans 13 residues. For this clone: What it binds is not known.

The V gene is TRBV6-1, the J gene TRBJ2-1; no clear D. The receptor was isolated from a man in his forties or fifties in good health and CMV-seropositive. Sequencing was done on a sample of PBMCs. CDR3 loop: CASSNGEYNEQFF. The CDR3 nucleotides read TGTGCCAGCAGTAACGGAGAATACAATGAGCAGTTCTTC.